The 5 T cell receptor beta chains in this list originate from one sample, sequenced in a study of blood T cell repertoires in COVID-19. Produced via immunoSEQ multiplex PCR; TCRdb's table is partial and in-frame only. The sample carries about 85,000 clones, more than 65% recorded once. The sequencing sample was made of peripheral blood. The source is a man between 65 and 85 years old with acute or convalescent COVID-19.

This clone was seen a handful of times. V usage is TRBV2 and J usage is TRBJ2-3; 8 nucleotides agree with TRBD1. The germline V gene has CDR1 SNHLY and CDR2 FYNNEI. The CDR3 is 15 amino acids. V lost 3 bases, J lost 4 bases, and 6 bases stayed unmatched. CDR3 residues: CASSDSGGWADTQYF. The CDR3, as DNA: TGTGCCAGCAGTGATTCAGGGGGCTGGGCAGATACGCAGTATTTT.

The CDR3 coding sequence is TGCGCCAGCAGTGGGGGACAACTAAATGAGCAGTTCTTC. It codes for CASSGGQLNEQFF. The chain is built from TRBV10-1 and TRBJ2-1; D may be TRBD1 (6 bases). This CDR3 spans 13 amino acids. With 4 bases removed from V and 7 bases from J, the gap between germline ends came to 11 bases. Per germline, CDR1 WNHNN and CDR2 SYGVQD (reference sequence).

The rearrangement links TRBV4-2 to TRBJ2-7, with 10 positions matching TRBD1. The V and J ends lost 5 bases and 4 bases, in that order; junction bases with no gene match: 11. The V gene's germline CDR1 is LGHNA and CDR2 YNFKEQ. The CDR3 loop spans 16 amino acids. In DNA, the CDR3 is TGTGCCAGCAGCAAGACCGGGACAGGGGTGGATTACGAGCAGTACTTC. The encoded protein is CASSKTGTGVDYEQYF.

The chain recombines TRBV7-3 with TRBJ2-1, with a weak D call TRBD2 (6 bases). CDR3 length: 14 amino acids. In germline, CDR1 is SGHTA, CDR2 FQGTGA. The ends were cut back, 1 base at V and 6 bases at J, with 10 bases in the middle. Written as DNA, the CDR3 is TGTGCCAGCAGCTTAATGCAGGGAGGCAATGAGCAGTTCTTC. This sequence encodes CASSLMQGGNEQFF.

The V and J genes are TRBV18 and TRBJ1-3, with a weak D call TRBD1 (5 bases). The CDR3 is 15 residues long. The V and J ends lost 1 base and 2 bases respectively, with 9 bases between them. The germline gives CDR1 KGHSH, CDR2 LQKENI. The DNA for the CDR3 is TGTGCCAGCTCACCACGGCAGGGCGCTGGAAACACCATATATTTT. Its protein is CASSPRQGAGNTIYF.